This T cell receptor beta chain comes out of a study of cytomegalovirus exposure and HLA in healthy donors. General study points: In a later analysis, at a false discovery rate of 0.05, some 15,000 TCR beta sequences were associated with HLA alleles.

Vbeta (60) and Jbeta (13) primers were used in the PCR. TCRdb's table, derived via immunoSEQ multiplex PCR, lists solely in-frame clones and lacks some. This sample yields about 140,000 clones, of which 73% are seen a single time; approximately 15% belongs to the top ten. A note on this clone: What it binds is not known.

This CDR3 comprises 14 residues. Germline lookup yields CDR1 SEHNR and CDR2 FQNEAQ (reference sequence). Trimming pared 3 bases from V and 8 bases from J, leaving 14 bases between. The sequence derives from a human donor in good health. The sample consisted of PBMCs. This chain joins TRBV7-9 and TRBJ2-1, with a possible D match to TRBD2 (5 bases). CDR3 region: CASSFGLPRYEQFF. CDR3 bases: TGTGCCAGCAGCTTTGGACTCCCCAGGTATGAGCAGTTCTTC.